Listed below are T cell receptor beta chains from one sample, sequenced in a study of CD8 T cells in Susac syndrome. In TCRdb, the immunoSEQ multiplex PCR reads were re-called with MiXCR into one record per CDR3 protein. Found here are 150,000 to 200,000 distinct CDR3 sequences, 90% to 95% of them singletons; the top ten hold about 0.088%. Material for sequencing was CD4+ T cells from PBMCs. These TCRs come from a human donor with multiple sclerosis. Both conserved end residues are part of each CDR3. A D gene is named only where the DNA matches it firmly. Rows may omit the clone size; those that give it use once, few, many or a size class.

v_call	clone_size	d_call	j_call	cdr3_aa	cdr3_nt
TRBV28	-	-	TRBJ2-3	CASSLGGVATDTQYF	TGTGCCAGCAGTTTGGGCGGGGTAGCCACAGATACGCAGTATTTT
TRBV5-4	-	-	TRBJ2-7	CASSLRSSYEQYF	TGTGCCAGCAGCTTGAGAAGCTCCTACGAGCAGTACTTC
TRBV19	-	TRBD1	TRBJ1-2	CASTYIGQGIGYTF	TGTGCCAGTACCTATATAGGACAGGGAATCGGCTACACCTTC
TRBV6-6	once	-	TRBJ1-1	CASREGGSEAFF	TGTGCCAGCAGGGAGGGGGGGAGTGAAGCTTTCTTT
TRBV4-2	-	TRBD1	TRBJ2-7	CASSQDAPGQGGYEQYF	TGTGCCAGCAGCCAAGATGCTCCAGGACAGGGTGGATACGAGCAGTACTTC
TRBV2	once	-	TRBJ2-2	CASSLQGPGELFF	TGTGCCAGCAGTCTACAGGGTCCCGGGGAGCTGTTTTTT
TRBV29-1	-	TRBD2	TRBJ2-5	CSVEDQGLAGPTRGETQYF	TGCAGCGTTGAAGATCAGGGACTAGCGGGACCCACCAGAGGGGAGACCCAGTACTTC
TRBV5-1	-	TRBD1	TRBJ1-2	CASSLEGGNGYTF	TGCGCCAGCAGCTTGGAAGGGGGCAATGGCTACACCTTC
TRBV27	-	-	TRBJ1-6	CASSVTGTSRGSPLHF	TGTGCCAGCAGTGTTACCGGGACATCGAGGGGTTCACCCCTCCACTTT
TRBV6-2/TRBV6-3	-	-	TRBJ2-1	CASSYGQRRPYNEQFF	TGTGCCAGCAGTTACGGACAGCGACGGCCGTACAATGAGCAGTTCTTC
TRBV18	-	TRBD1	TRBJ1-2	CASSPGQDMDYTF	TGTGCCAGCTCACCGGGACAGGATATGGACTACACCTTC
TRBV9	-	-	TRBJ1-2	CASSVGDRLYGYTF	TGTGCCAGCAGCGTAGGGGATAGGCTCTATGGCTACACCTTC
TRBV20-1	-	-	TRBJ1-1	CSGMGQTNTEAFF	TGCAGTGGAATGGGGCAAACGAACACTGAAGCTTTCTTT
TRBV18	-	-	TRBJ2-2	CASYPGDGELFF	TGTGCCAGCTACCCGGGAGACGGGGAGCTGTTTTTT
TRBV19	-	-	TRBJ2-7	CASSPLLGAYEQYF	TGTGCCAGTAGCCCTCTCCTGGGAGCCTACGAGCAGTACTTC
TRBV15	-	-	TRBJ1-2	CATSRDKGASYGYTF	TGTGCCACCAGCAGAGATAAAGGGGCTAGCTATGGCTACACCTTC
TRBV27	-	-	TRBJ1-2	CASSLKGPYGYTF	TGTGCCAGCAGTTTGAAGGGGCCCTATGGCTACACCTTC
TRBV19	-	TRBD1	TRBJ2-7	CASSAWTGSPYEQYF	TGTGCCAGTAGTGCCTGGACAGGGTCCCCCTACGAGCAGTACTTC
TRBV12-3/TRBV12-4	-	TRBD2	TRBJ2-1	CASNLAGGNEQFF	TGTGCCAGCAATTTAGCGGGAGGCAATGAGCAGTTCTTC
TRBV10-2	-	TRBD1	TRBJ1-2	CASSEGGSRNYGYTF	TGCGCCAGCAGTGAAGGGGGCAGCCGGAACTATGGCTACACCTTC
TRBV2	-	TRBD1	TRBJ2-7	CASSERTGKWEQYF	TGTGCCAGCAGTGAAAGGACAGGGAAATGGGAGCAGTACTTC
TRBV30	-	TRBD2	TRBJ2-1	CAWSNPWAGVYNEQFF	TGTGCCTGGAGTAACCCCTGGGCGGGAGTTTACAATGAGCAGTTCTTC
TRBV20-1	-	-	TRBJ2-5	CSATNPGAGQETQYF	TGCAGTGCGACCAACCCGGGGGCCGGTCAAGAGACCCAGTACTTC
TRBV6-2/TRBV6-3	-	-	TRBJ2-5	CASTVNGGETQYF	TGTGCCAGCACGGTGAACGGGGGAGAGACCCAGTACTTC
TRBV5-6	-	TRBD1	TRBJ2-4	CARPQDPGQGRAKNIQYF	TGTGCCCGGCCACAGGACCCGGGACAGGGTCGAGCCAAAAACATTCAGTACTTC
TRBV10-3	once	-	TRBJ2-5	CAISVDRETQYF	TGTGCCATCAGTGTGGATCGGGAGACCCAGTACTTC
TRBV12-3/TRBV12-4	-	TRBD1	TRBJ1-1	CASSLGRGQGDTEAFF	TGTGCCAGCAGTTTAGGGAGGGGACAGGGGGACACTGAAGCTTTCTTT
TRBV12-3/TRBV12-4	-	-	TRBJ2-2	CASSLAGGNTGELFF	TGTGCCAGCAGTTTAGCGGGAGGGAACACCGGGGAGCTGTTTTTT
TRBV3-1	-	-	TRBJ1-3	CASSQSNSGNTIYF	TGTGCCAGCAGCCAATCCAACTCTGGAAACACCATATATTTT
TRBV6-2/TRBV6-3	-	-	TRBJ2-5	CASSEYQETQYF	TGTGCCAGCAGTGAATACCAAGAGACCCAGTACTTC
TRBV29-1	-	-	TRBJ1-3	CSVGLSGNTIYF	TGCAGCGTTGGCCTCTCTGGAAACACCATATATTTT
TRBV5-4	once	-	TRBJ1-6	CASSLAGGGANSPLHF	TGTGCCAGCAGCTTGGCCGGGGGGGGCGCAAACTCACCCCTCCACTTT
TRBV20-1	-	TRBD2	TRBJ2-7	CSATLAGGLYEQYF	TGCAGTGCGACCCTAGCGGGGGGGCTCTACGAGCAGTACTTC
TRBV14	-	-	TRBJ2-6	CASSPAGANVLTF	TGTGCCAGCAGCCCCGCCGGGGCCAACGTCCTGACTTTC
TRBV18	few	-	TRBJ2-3	CASSRAGSTDTQYF	TGTGCCAGCTCACGGGCAGGTAGCACAGATACGCAGTATTTT
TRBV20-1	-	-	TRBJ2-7	CSASPGLPSYEQYF	TGCAGTGCCTCACCCGGACTTCCTTCCTACGAGCAGTACTTC
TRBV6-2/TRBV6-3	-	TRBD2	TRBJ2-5	CASSSAVAGGETQYF	TGTGCCAGCAGTTCGGCGGTAGCGGGAGGTGAGACCCAGTACTTC
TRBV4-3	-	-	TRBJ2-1	CASSQAAGQEQFF	TGCGCCAGCAGCCAAGCGGCCGGCCAGGAGCAGTTCTTC
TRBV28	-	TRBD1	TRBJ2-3	CASSLSQGASDTQYF	TGTGCCAGCAGTTTATCACAGGGGGCGTCAGATACGCAGTATTTT
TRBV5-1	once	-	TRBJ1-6	CASSLEGTTYNSPLHF	TGCGCCAGCAGCTTGGAGGGGACAACCTATAATTCACCCCTCCACTTT
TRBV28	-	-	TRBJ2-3	CASGRTTDTQYF	TGTGCCAGCGGGAGAACCACAGATACGCAGTATTTT
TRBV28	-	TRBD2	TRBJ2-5	CASRGPGLAVIETQYF	TGTGCCAGCAGGGGACCGGGACTAGCGGTAATTGAGACCCAGTACTTC
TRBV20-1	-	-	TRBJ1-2	CSAILNNYGYTF	TGCAGTGCTATCCTTAATAACTATGGCTACACCTTC
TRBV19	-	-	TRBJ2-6	CASSSRDNSGANVLTF	TGTGCCAGTAGCTCCCGGGACAACTCTGGGGCCAACGTCCTGACTTTC
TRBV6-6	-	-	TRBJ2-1	CASKGQLYNEQFF	TGTGCCAGCAAAGGACAGTTGTACAATGAGCAGTTCTTC
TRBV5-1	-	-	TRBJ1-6	CASSTGTSNSPLHF	TGCGCCAGCAGCACCGGGACCTCTAATTCACCCCTCCACTTT
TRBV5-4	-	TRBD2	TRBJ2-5	CASSSTGTSGGWQETQYF	TGTGCCAGCAGCTCTACCGGGACTAGCGGGGGGTGGCAAGAGACCCAGTACTTC
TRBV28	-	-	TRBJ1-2	CASRVGRDYGYTF	TGTGCCAGCAGGGTAGGCAGGGACTATGGCTACACCTTC
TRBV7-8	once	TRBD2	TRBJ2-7	CASSLGAGASGITYEQYF	TGTGCCAGCAGCTTAGGGGCGGGTGCTAGCGGGATTACCTACGAGCAGTACTTC
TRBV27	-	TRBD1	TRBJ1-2	CASSQIRTGGLAYGYTF	TGTGCCAGCAGTCAAATTCGGACAGGGGGCTTGGCCTATGGCTACACCTTC
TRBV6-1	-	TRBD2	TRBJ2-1	CASSHLAGGHNEQFF	TGTGCCAGCAGCCATTTAGCGGGGGGGCACAATGAGCAGTTCTTC
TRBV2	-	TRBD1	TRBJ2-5	CASSDKGATQETQYF	TGTGCCAGCAGTGATAAGGGGGCAACACAAGAGACCCAGTACTTC
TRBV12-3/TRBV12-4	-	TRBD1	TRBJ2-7	CASSTDRGKVEQYF	TGTGCCAGCAGTACGGACAGGGGCAAAGTCGAGCAGTACTTC
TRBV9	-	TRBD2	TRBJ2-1	CASSPRSSGGHNEQFF	TGTGCCAGCAGCCCTCGAAGTTCGGGGGGGCACAATGAGCAGTTCTTC
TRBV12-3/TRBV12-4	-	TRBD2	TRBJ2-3	CASSSGTSGSTDTQYF	TGTGCCAGCAGTTCCGGGACTAGCGGGAGCACAGATACGCAGTATTTT
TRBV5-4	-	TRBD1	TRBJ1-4	CASSEDRGSGEKLFF	TGTGCCAGCAGCGAGGACAGGGGCTCGGGTGAAAAACTGTTTTTT